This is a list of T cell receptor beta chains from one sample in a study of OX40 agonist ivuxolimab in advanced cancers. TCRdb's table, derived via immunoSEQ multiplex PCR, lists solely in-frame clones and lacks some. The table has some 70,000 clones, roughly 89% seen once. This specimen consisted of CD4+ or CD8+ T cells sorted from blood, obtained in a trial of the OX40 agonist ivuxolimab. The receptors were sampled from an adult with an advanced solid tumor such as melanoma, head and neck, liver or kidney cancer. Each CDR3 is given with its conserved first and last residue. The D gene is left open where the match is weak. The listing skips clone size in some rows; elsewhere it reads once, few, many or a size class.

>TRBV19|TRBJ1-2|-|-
TGTGCCAGTAGCCTCGTTTCTGGTCAGGGGAGTTATGGCTACACCTTC
CASSLVSGQGSYGYTF
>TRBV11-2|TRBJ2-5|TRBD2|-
TGTGCCAGCAGCTTAGGCCGGGGGGGCCAAGAGACCCAGTACTTC
CASSLGRGGQETQYF
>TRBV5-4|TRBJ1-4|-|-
TGTGCCAGCAGCTCCAGCGGGGGGAATAATGAAAAACTGTTTTTT
CASSSSGGNNEKLFF
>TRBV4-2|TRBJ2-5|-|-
TGTGCCAGCAGGAAAACTAGGAGTGGCTGGGAGACCCAGTACTTC
CASRKTRSGWETQYF
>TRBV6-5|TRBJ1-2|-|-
TGTGCCAGCAGTTACTCTGTTCAGGGGTTGGGTTATGGCTACACCTTC
CASSYSVQGLGYGYTF
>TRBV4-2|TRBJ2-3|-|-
TGTGCCAGCAGCCAGGAATCTAGCACAGATACGCAGTATTTT
CASSQESSTDTQYF
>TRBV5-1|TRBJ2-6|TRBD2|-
TGCGCCAGCAGCGCGGGGGGGCAGTTCTACTCTGGGGCCAACGTCCTGACTTTC
CASSAGGQFYSGANVLTF
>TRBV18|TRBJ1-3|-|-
TGTGCCAGCTCCCTCGATTCGGCAGCTGGAAACACCATATATTTT
CASSLDSAAGNTIYF
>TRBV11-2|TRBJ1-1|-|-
TGTGCCAGCAGCTTAGTTCTAGGGGTCAAGAACACTGAAGCTTTCTTT
CASSLVLGVKNTEAFF
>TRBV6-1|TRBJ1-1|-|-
TGTGCCAGCAGTGCTAGGGGTTGGGGTGAAGCTTTCTTT
CASSARGWGEAFF
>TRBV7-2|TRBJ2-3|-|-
TGTGCCAGCAGCCCCACTTCAGATACGCAGTATTTT
CASSPTSDTQYF
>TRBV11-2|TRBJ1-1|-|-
TGTGCCAGCAGCTTGTCGTCCAGGGGCACTGAAGCTTTCTTT
CASSLSSRGTEAFF
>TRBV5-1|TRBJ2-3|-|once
TGCGCCAGCAGCCCCTTGACGCTTTCTAGCACAGATACGCAGTATTTT
CASSPLTLSSTDTQYF
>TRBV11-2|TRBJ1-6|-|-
TGTGCCAGCAGCTTATATGGGAAAATAAATTCACCCCTCCACTTT
CASSLYGKINSPLHF
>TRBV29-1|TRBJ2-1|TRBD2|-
TGCAGCGTTGTGGGGCGGGGGGGGTACAATGAGCAGTTCTTC
CSVVGRGGYNEQFF
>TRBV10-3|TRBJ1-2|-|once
TGTGCCATCAGTCTCGGAAGGGAGGGTGGCTACACCTTC
CAISLGREGGYTF
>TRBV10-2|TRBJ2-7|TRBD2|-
TGCGCCACCCGGGGGGGGTCGAACGAGCAGTACTTC
CATRGGSNEQYF
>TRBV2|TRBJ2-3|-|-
TGTGCCAGCAGTGTTGCGGGGCGCACAGATACGCAGTATTTT
CASSVAGRTDTQYF
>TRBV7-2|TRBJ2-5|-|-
TGTGCCAGCAGCTTGTTGCCGGGGACAAGAGGGACCCAGTACTTC
CASSLLPGTRGTQYF
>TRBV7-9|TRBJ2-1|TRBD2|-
TGTGCCAGCAGCTCGCGTAGCGGGGCGAGCTCCTACAATGAGCAGTTCTTC
CASSSRSGASSYNEQFF
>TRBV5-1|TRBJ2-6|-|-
TGCGCCAGCAGCATCCCGGAAGCTAGCTCTGGGGCCAACGTCCTGACTTTC
CASSIPEASSGANVLTF
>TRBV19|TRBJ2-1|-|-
TGTGCCAGTAGTGACGGGGGGCTCCGGGCGAATGAGCAGTTCTTC
CASSDGGLRANEQFF
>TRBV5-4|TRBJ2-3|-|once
TGTGCCAGCAGCTTTCGATCCGGGGGCCCCACAGATACGCAGTATTTT
CASSFRSGGPTDTQYF
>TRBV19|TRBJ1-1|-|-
TGTGCCAGTAGCATGAAGGCAGGGGTCACTGAAGCTTTCTTT
CASSMKAGVTEAFF
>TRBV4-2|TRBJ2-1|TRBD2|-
TGTGCCAGCAGCCAAGAGGTCGGGGGGGCGGCTGAGCAGTTCTTC
CASSQEVGGAAEQFF
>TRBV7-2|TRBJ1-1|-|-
TGTGCCAGCAGCTCGGACAGGAACACTGAAGCTTTCTTT
CASSSDRNTEAFF
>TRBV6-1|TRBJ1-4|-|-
TGTGCCAGTTTCGAACAGGGTGCTAATGAAAAACTGTTTTTT
CASFEQGANEKLFF
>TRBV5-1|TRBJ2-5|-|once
TGCGCCAGCAGCTTGGATGGGGGGCTGGAGGAGACCCAGTACTTC
CASSLDGGLEETQYF
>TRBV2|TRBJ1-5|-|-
TGTGCCAGCAGTGAAGCGCTTCGTGTACCTCTATCCCCCCCCCAGCATTTT
CASSEALRVPLSPPQHF
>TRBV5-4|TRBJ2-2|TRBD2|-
TGTGCCAGCAGCTTCGGAAGCGGGGCGAACACCGGGGAGCTGTTTTTT
CASSFGSGANTGELFF
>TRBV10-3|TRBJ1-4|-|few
TGTGCCATCAGTGAAGGCAGGGGAAAGGAAAAACTGTTTTTT
CAISEGRGKEKLFF
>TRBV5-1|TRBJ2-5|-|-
TGCGCCAGCAGCTTGGCCCGGCGAGAAGAGACCCAGTACTTC
CASSLARREETQYF
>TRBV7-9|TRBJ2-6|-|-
TGTGCCAGCAGCTTAGCTTTGGGCTCTGGGGCCAACGTCCTGACTTTC
CASSLALGSGANVLTF
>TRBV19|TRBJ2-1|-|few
TGTGCCAGTAGGCCAAGAGGTGGGATCTACAATGAGCAGTTCTTC
CASRPRGGIYNEQFF
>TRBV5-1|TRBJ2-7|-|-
TGCGCCAGCAGCTTGGAACTAGGCGGGGAAGAGCAGTACTTC
CASSLELGGEEQYF
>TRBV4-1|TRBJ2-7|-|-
TGCGCCAGCAGCCCGCGGCCTCCCTACGAGCAGTACTTC
CASSPRPPYEQYF
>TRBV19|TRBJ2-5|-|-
TGTGCCAGTAGTATAGGGGGTCTGGGTAAAGAGACCCAGTACTTC
CASSIGGLGKETQYF
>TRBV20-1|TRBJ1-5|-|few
TGCAGTGCTAGTAAGGGGTGGCCCCAGCATTTT
CSASKGWPQHF
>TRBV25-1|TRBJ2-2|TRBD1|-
TGTGCCAGCAGTGAATATAGACAGGGGGCATGGACCGGGGAGCTGTTTTTT
CASSEYRQGAWTGELFF
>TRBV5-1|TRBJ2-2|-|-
TGCGCCAGCAGCTTATCGGGGAACACCGGGGAGCTGTTTTTT
CASSLSGNTGELFF
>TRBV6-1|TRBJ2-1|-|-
TGTGCCAGCAGTGGAGATTACACGATCTACAATGAGCAGTTCTTC
CASSGDYTIYNEQFF
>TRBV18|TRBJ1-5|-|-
TGTGCCAGCTCACCAGGACCTAATCAGCCCCAGCATTTT
CASSPGPNQPQHF
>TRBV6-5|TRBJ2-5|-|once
TGTGCCAGCAAGAACAGCGGGTTAGAGACCCAGTACTTC
CASKNSGLETQYF
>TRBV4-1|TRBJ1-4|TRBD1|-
TGCGCCAGCAGGCCGACAGGGGGCGCGGGTCTTGATGAAAAACTGTTTTTT
CASRPTGGAGLDEKLFF
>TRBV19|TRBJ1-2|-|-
TGTGCCAGTAGTATCCCCGACAGAAACTATGGCTACACCTTC
CASSIPDRNYGYTF
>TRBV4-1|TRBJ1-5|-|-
TGCGCCAGCAGAAGGGAGGCAGGGGCCCCTAGCAATCAGCCCCAGCATTTT
CASRREAGAPSNQPQHF
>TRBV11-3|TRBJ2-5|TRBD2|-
TGTGCCAGCAGCCCCGGGGGGTCCCTCCAAGAGACCCAGTACTTC
CASSPGGSLQETQYF
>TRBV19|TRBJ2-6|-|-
TGTGCCAGTAGTATAGGTGGCTCTGGGGCCAACGTCCTGACTTTC
CASSIGGSGANVLTF
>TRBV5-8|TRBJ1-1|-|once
TGTGCCAGCAGCTTGGAGGCAGGGCTAGTCATGAACACTGAAGCTTTCTTT
CASSLEAGLVMNTEAFF
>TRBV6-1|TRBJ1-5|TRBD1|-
TGTGCCAGCAGTGCAAACCGGGACAGCTTTAGCAATCAGCCCCAGCATTTT
CASSANRDSFSNQPQHF
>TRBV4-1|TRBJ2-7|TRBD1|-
TGCGCCAGCAGCCAAAAGGACTGGGTGCGACAGGGGGAACTAGAGCAGTACTTC
CASSQKDWVRQGELEQYF
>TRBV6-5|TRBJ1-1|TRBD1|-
TGTGCCAGCAGTCGGGACAGGGGAACTGAAGCTTTCTTT
CASSRDRGTEAFF
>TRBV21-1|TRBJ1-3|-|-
TGTGCCAGCAGCAAAGACCCGGGTGCTCGTCAGAGTAGCACCATATATTTT
CASSKDPGARQSSTIYF